This TCR beta chain was found in a study of blood T cell repertoires in COVID-19 (dated by TCRdb to 2020 to 2022). With regard to the full study: Collaborator samples came from the United States, Italy and Spain and covered acute and convalescent phases of COVID-19. The material from the prospective study consisted of cDNA or gDNA derived from T cells, B-cell-depleted T cells, or PBMCs. The dataset comprised deeply sampled blood TCRbeta repertoires from subjects exposed to, actively infected with, or recovered from COVID-19. The repertoires were made available in a free public database intended to serve as a resource for research on the immune response to SARS-CoV-2. Samples came from the ongoing ImmuneRACE study (first 160 participants) plus 1,254 subjects from 6 global collaborators. The sample metadata nearly always contained a de-identified subject ID, COVID-19 status, age in years and sex. Where HLA class I and class II types were available, the types were taken from metadata supplied by the sample provider, not from assay-based typing.

For this clone: Its antigen has not been determined. Base qualities were left out, and no much larger clone turns up one base away.

V loses 6 bases of germline sequence and J loses 7 bases, and the interval between the two ends is 19 bases. CDR1 and CDR2 were assigned from the germline V gene as KGHSH and LQKENI. The CDR3 holds 15 amino acids from the cysteine to the phenylalanine. Only the CDR3 part of the read is kept: 45 bases, read in frame from the first base. TCRbeta CDR3 regions were amplified from genomic DNA using the immunoSEQ Assay, a bias-controlled multiplex PCR. As for the original processing: The number of nucleated cells in each sample was estimated by amplification of reference gene primers within the assay. Sequence reads were collapsed and filtered to measure the absolute abundance of every unique TCRbeta CDR3 rearrangement. For each sample, productive Simpson clonality was calculated as the square root of Simpson's diversity index over productive rearrangements. TCRdb's version of the immuneACCESS table is confined to in-frame rearrangements and falls short of the full clone set. An unresolved V gene accounts for under half of the shortfall where checked; the remainder is of unknown origin. Clone size and the V and J calls come from that table; the DNA yielded D and trimming. The sample has around 450,000 clones on record, around 90% of them singletons. The ten largest clonotypes hold roughly 0.7% of the sample.

In the prospective study, participants were about 18 to 100 years old, resided in 25 or so geographic areas of the United States, and were enrolled through a virtual design. Cohort assignment in the prospective study relied on participant-reported clinical history from a screening survey and a study questionnaire. Recovered participants in ImmuneRACE Cohort 3 were defined as having two consecutive negative NP/OP PCR tests, clearance from a healthcare professional, or resolution of symptoms. Each participant in the prospective study had whole blood, serum and a nasopharyngeal or oropharyngeal swab collected by mobile phlebotomists. Prospective study participants could optionally give additional blood draws and questionnaires over a roughly 2-month period. Prospective study blood samples were shipped either frozen or at room temperature before DNA extraction. What the research found in general, with its limitations: How much clinical and demographic metadata was included differed by source and by participant, and the metadata was provided uncurated.

Source material: PBMCs or T cells enriched from blood (not recorded which). In this chain, TRBV18 is recombined with TRBJ2-1; possibly the D gene is TRBD2, per 6 matching bases. The sequence was obtained from a woman aged 18-30 years who had recovered from COVID-19. The DNA sequence is as follows: TGTGCCAGCTCTCGCGGGACCCGTGACGGGAATGAGCAGTTCTTC. The encoded protein is CASSRGTRDGNEQFF.